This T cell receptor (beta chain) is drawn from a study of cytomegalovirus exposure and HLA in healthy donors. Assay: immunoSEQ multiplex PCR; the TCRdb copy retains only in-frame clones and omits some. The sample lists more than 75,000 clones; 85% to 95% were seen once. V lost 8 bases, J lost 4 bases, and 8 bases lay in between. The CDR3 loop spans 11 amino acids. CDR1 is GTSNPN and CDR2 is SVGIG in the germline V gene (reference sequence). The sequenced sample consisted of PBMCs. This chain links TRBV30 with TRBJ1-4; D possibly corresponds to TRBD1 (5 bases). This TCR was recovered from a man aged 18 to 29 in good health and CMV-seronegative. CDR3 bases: TGTGCCGGTAGGGGTAATGAAAAACTGTTTTTT. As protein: CAGRGNEKLFF.